A selection of T cell receptor beta chains follows, all from one sample in a study of radiotherapy plus CTLA-4 blockade in lung cancer. Data came from immunoSEQ multiplex PCR; TCRdb stores just in-frame clones and leaves some out. Of about 120,000 clones listed, around 75% were seen once; the top ten hold approximately 5.2%. The material was peripheral blood, obtained from a patient treated with radiotherapy plus ipilimumab. These receptors were obtained from a human donor with non-small cell lung cancer who had a partial response to radiotherapy plus ipilimumab. Each CDR3 is given with its conserved first and last residue. The order of the fields is V gene, J gene, D gene, clone size, CDR3 DNA, CDR3 protein. The D gene is left open where the match is weak. Size is stated for part of the rows, as once, few or many counts, or as a class when the clone is expanded.

v_gene: TRBV27
j_gene: TRBJ2-7
d_gene: -
abundance: -
CDR3nt: TGTGCCAGCAGTTTATGGCAGGGGAGCGGAAACGAGCAGTACTTC
CDR3aa: CASSLWQGSGNEQYF

v_gene: TRBV28
j_gene: TRBJ1-4
d_gene: -
abundance: -
CDR3nt: TGTGCCAGCACGCCGGGGGGCCTATCTAATGAAAAACTGTTTTTT
CDR3aa: CASTPGGLSNEKLFF

v_gene: TRBV11-2
j_gene: TRBJ2-1
d_gene: TRBD2
abundance: -
CDR3nt: TGTGCCAGCAGCTCCGGACTAGCGGGTAATCAGTTCTTC
CDR3aa: CASSSGLAGNQFF

v_gene: TRBV6-5
j_gene: TRBJ2-1
d_gene: -
abundance: -
CDR3nt: TGTGCCAGCAGTCGCAGACTAGGGGGCGCTCGGGAGCAGTTCTTC
CDR3aa: CASSRRLGGAREQFF

v_gene: TRBV2
j_gene: TRBJ2-1
d_gene: TRBD1
abundance: -
CDR3nt: TGTGCCGAAACAGGGGCTGTGGGCAATGAGCAGTTCTTC
CDR3aa: CAETGAVGNEQFF

v_gene: TRBV6-5
j_gene: TRBJ2-7
d_gene: -
abundance: -
CDR3nt: TGTGCCAGCAGTTACGCTAGCGTACGCTCCTACGAGCAGTACTTC
CDR3aa: CASSYASVRSYEQYF

v_gene: TRBV28
j_gene: TRBJ1-2
d_gene: TRBD1
abundance: -
CDR3nt: TGTGCCAGCAGTTTAGTCGGGACAGGGGGCCAGGCCGGTGGCTACACCTTC
CDR3aa: CASSLVGTGGQAGGYTF

v_gene: TRBV6-1
j_gene: TRBJ1-3
d_gene: TRBD1
abundance: -
CDR3nt: TGTGCCAGCAGTGAAGGACAGGGGATTGGAAACACCATATATTTT
CDR3aa: CASSEGQGIGNTIYF

v_gene: TRBV6-6
j_gene: TRBJ2-2
d_gene: TRBD1
abundance: -
CDR3nt: TGTGCCAGCAGTTCACAGGGGCGAGGTACCGGGGAGCTGTTTTTT
CDR3aa: CASSSQGRGTGELFF

v_gene: TRBV25-1
j_gene: TRBJ2-7
d_gene: -
abundance: few
CDR3nt: TGTGCCAGCAGTCATAGCGGTCCCTACGAGCAGTACTTC
CDR3aa: CASSHSGPYEQYF

v_gene: TRBV6-5
j_gene: TRBJ1-2
d_gene: -
abundance: -
CDR3nt: TGTGCCAGCAGTCGCGGGGATAGCTACACCTTC
CDR3aa: CASSRGDSYTF

v_gene: TRBV4-1
j_gene: TRBJ1-2
d_gene: TRBD1
abundance: medium-sized
CDR3nt: TGCGCCAGCAGTAGTGACAGGGGGCATGACTATGGCTACACCTTC
CDR3aa: CASSSDRGHDYGYTF

v_gene: TRBV4-1
j_gene: TRBJ1-4
d_gene: -
abundance: -
CDR3nt: TGCGCCAGCAGCTACCCGGAGAGGGCTAATGAAAAACTGTTTTTT
CDR3aa: CASSYPERANEKLFF

v_gene: TRBV5-1
j_gene: TRBJ2-1
d_gene: -
abundance: -
CDR3nt: TGCGCCAGCAGCCTACAGAACAATGAGCAGTTCTTC
CDR3aa: CASSLQNNEQFF

v_gene: TRBV19
j_gene: TRBJ2-3
d_gene: -
abundance: -
CDR3nt: TGTGCCAGTAGTACGTCGGGAGTTCCAGATACGCAGTATTTT
CDR3aa: CASSTSGVPDTQYF

v_gene: TRBV11-2
j_gene: TRBJ2-2
d_gene: -
abundance: -
CDR3nt: TGTGCCAGCAGCTTAACTAAGGGGGAGGGGAACACCGGGGAGCTGTTTTTT
CDR3aa: CASSLTKGEGNTGELFF

v_gene: TRBV11-3
j_gene: TRBJ2-1
d_gene: -
abundance: -
CDR3nt: TGTGCCAGCAGCTTAGTGTCCGGTGAGCAGTTCTTC
CDR3aa: CASSLVSGEQFF

v_gene: TRBV9
j_gene: TRBJ2-1
d_gene: TRBD2
abundance: -
CDR3nt: TGTGCCAGCAGCACTGGCTCCTGGACTAGCGGGAGGGCCTCGTCCTACAATGAGCAGTTCTTC
CDR3aa: CASSTGSWTSGRASSYNEQFF

v_gene: TRBV6-6
j_gene: TRBJ1-4
d_gene: TRBD1
abundance: -
CDR3nt: TGTGCCAGCAGTTACTTAGGGGGCGCTAATGAAAAACTGTTTTTT
CDR3aa: CASSYLGGANEKLFF

v_gene: TRBV30
j_gene: TRBJ2-7
d_gene: -
abundance: -
CDR3nt: TGTGCCTGGAGTGTTGGGGGGTCATCCTACGAGCAGTACTTC
CDR3aa: CAWSVGGSSYEQYF

v_gene: TRBV7-8
j_gene: TRBJ2-1
d_gene: TRBD2
abundance: -
CDR3nt: TGTGCCAGCAGCTTCGGGACTAGCAATGAGCAGTTCTTC
CDR3aa: CASSFGTSNEQFF

v_gene: TRBV6-1
j_gene: TRBJ1-5
d_gene: -
abundance: once
CDR3nt: TGTGCCAGCAGTGAAGCTGTGGGCCAGCCCCAGCATTTT
CDR3aa: CASSEAVGQPQHF

v_gene: TRBV5-6
j_gene: TRBJ2-5
d_gene: -
abundance: few
CDR3nt: TGTGCCAGCAGCTTGGTGCCGGGAAGGAGGGAGACCCAGTACTTC
CDR3aa: CASSLVPGRRETQYF

v_gene: TRBV6-1
j_gene: TRBJ1-4
d_gene: -
abundance: -
CDR3nt: TGTGCCAGCAGTGCCGCGGGTGAAAAACTGTTTTTT
CDR3aa: CASSAAGEKLFF